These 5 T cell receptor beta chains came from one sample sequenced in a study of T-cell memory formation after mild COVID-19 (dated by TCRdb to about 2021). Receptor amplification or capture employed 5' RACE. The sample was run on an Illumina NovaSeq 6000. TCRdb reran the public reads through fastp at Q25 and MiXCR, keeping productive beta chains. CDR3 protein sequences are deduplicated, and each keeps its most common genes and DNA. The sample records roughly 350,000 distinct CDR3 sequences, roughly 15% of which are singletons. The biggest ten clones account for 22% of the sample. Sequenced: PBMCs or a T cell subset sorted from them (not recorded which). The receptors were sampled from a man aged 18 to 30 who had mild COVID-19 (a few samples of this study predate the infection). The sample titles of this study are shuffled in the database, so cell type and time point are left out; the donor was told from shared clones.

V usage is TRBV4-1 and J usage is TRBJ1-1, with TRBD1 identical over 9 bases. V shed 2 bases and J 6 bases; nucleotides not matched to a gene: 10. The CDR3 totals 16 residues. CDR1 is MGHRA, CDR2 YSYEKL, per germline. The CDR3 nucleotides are TGCGCCAGCAGCCAAAAAGGGACCGGGACAGGGTCTGAAGCTTTCTTT. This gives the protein CASSQKGTGTGSEAFF.

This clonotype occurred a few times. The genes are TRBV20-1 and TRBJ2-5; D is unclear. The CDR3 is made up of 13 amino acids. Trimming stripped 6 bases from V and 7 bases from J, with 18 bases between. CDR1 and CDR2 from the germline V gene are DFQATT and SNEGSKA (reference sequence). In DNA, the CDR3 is TGCAGTGCGAGTGGGTCGCTCGGGCGGACCCAGTACTTC. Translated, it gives CSASGSLGRTQYF.

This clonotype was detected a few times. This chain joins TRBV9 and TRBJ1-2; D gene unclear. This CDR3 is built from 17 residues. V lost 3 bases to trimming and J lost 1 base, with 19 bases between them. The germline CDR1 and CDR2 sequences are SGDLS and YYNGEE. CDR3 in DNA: TGTGCCAGCAGCGCAACCCCACTTTTTCTATTTAACTATGGCTACACCTTC. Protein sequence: CASSATPLFLFNYGYTF. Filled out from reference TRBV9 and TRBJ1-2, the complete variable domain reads DSGVTQTPKHLITATGQRVTLRCSPRSGDLSVYWYQQSLDQGLQFLIQYYNGEERAKGNILERFSAQQFPDLHSELNLSSLELGDSALYFCASSATPLFLFNYGYTFGSGTRLTVV.

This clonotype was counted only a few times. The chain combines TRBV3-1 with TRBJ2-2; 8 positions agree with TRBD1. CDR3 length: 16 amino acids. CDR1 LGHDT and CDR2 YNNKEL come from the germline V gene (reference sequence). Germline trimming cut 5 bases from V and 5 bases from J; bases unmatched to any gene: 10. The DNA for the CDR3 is TGTGCCAGCAGCGACTCTACAGGGGGTTGGACCGGGGAGCTGTTTTTT. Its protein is CASSDSTGGWTGELFF. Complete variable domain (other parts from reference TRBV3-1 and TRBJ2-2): DTAVSQTPKYLVTQMGNDKSIKCEQNLGHDTMYWYKQDSKKFLKIMFSYNNKELIINETVPNRFSPKSPDKAHLNLHINSLELGDSAVYFCASSDSTGGWTGELFFGEGSRLTVL.

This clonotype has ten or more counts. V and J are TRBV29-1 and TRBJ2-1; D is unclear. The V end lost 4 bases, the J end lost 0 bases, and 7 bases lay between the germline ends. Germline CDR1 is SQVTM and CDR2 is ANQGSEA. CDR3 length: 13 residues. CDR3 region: CSVAPSSYNEQFF. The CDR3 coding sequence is TGCAGCGTTGCCCCAAGCTCCTACAATGAGCAGTTCTTC.